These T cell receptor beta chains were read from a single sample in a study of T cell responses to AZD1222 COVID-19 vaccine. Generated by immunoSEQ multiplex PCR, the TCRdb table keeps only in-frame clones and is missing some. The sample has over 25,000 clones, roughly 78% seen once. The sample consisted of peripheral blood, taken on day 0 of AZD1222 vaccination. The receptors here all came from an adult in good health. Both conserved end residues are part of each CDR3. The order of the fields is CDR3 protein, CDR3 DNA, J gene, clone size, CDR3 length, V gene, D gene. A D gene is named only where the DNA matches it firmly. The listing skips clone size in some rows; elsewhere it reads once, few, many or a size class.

CASSLSQGAIGELFF	TGTGCCAGCAGCTTAAGCCAGGGGGCGATCGGGGAGCTGTTTTTT	TRBJ2-2	NA	15	TRBV7-2	TRBD1
CASRGLAGSTGELFF	TGTGCCAGCAGGGGTCTAGCGGGGAGCACCGGGGAGCTGTTTTTT	TRBJ2-2	NA	15	TRBV5-5	TRBD2
CASAPTDLIYEQYF	TGCGCCTCGGCCCCAACAGACTTAATCTACGAGCAGTACTTC	TRBJ2-7	few	14	TRBV4-1	NA
CASGKVSATNEKLFF	TGTGCCAGTGGGAAGGTTTCCGCAACTAATGAAAAACTGTTTTTT	TRBJ1-4	NA	15	TRBV19	NA
CASSSRSGGAYEQYF	TGTGCCAGTAGTAGCCGTAGCGGGGGGGCTTACGAGCAGTACTTC	TRBJ2-7	once	15	TRBV19	TRBD2
CASTPILRQSNYGYTF	TGTGCCAGCACCCCTATACTCCGACAGAGCAACTATGGCTACACCTTC	TRBJ1-2	NA	16	TRBV2	NA
CASRAAGQGIGAYGYTF	TGTGCCAGCAGGGCGGCAGGACAGGGAATTGGTGCCTATGGCTACACCTTC	TRBJ1-2	NA	17	TRBV7-2	TRBD1
CASSPRQGVEEPQHF	TGTGCCAGCAGCCCTCGACAGGGGGTCGAGGAGCCCCAGCATTTT	TRBJ1-5	NA	15	TRBV7-2	TRBD1
CASSWRGSGSWTDTQYF	TGCGCCAGCAGCTGGAGGGGAAGCGGTTCCTGGACAGATACGCAGTATTTT	TRBJ2-3	NA	17	TRBV5-1	NA
CASGLGAVQETQYF	TGTGCTAGTGGTTTGGGGGCAGTGCAAGAGACCCAGTACTTC	TRBJ2-5	NA	14	TRBV12-5	NA
CASSRLDSLREAFF	TGTGCCAGCAGCCGATTGGACAGCCTCCGTGAAGCTTTCTTT	TRBJ1-1	NA	14	TRBV14	NA
CASSDMLAGGQWQFF	TGTGCCAGCAGTGATATGCTAGCGGGGGGGCAATGGCAGTTCTTC	TRBJ2-1	NA	15	TRBV6-1	TRBD2
CASSLRRGSTDTQYF	TGTGCCAGCAGCTTACGGCGGGGTAGCACAGATACGCAGTATTTT	TRBJ2-3	NA	15	TRBV7-2	NA
CASSQDRTYGYTF	TGTGCCAGCAGCCAAGACAGAACCTATGGCTACACCTTC	TRBJ1-2	NA	13	TRBV14	NA
CAWRGGVTNEKLFF	TGTGCCTGGAGGGGGGGAGTAACTAATGAAAAACTGTTTTTT	TRBJ1-4	NA	14	TRBV30	NA
CASSGYNEQFF	TGTGCCAGCAGCGGGTACAATGAGCAGTTCTTC	TRBJ2-1	NA	11	TRBV12-3/TRBV12-4	NA
CASSTTGRQETQYF	TGTGCCAGCAGCACCACGGGAAGACAAGAGACCCAGTACTTC	TRBJ2-5	NA	14	TRBV7-2	NA
CSVETGTGAEKLFF	TGCAGCGTTGAAACCGGGACAGGGGCTGAAAAACTGTTTTTT	TRBJ1-4	NA	14	TRBV29-1	TRBD1
CASRRASSGGAFSTDTQYF	TGTGCCAGCAGGCGCGCTTCTAGCGGGGGGGCCTTTAGCACAGATACGCAGTATTTT	TRBJ2-3	NA	19	TRBV7-9	TRBD2
CASSFRGMAVDEAFF	TGCGCCAGCAGCTTTCGTGGAATGGCGGTCGATGAAGCTTTCTTT	TRBJ1-1	NA	15	TRBV5-1	NA
CASSLRAGTAEQFF	TGTGCCAGCAGCCTTCGGGCCGGAACAGCTGAGCAGTTCTTC	TRBJ2-1	NA	14	TRBV7-3	NA
CASSQRGLRGVGNTGELFF	TGCGCCAGCAGCCAAAGAGGTCTCCGGGGGGTGGGTAACACCGGGGAGCTGTTTTTT	TRBJ2-2	NA	19	TRBV4-1	TRBD2
CASSSPSSGYNEQFF	TGTGCCAGCAGCTCCCCCAGTAGTGGTTACAATGAGCAGTTCTTC	TRBJ2-1	few	15	TRBV7-2	NA
CASSGGVGVNNEQFF	TGTGCCAGCAGCGGAGGGGTAGGGGTGAACAATGAGCAGTTCTTC	TRBJ2-1	NA	15	TRBV9	NA
CASSLGPTNIEAFF	TGCGCCAGCAGCTTGGGCCCCACCAATATTGAAGCTTTCTTT	TRBJ1-1	NA	14	TRBV5-1	NA
CASSRDRGPNYGYTF	TGTGCCAGCAGCCGGGACAGGGGCCCTAACTATGGCTACACCTTC	TRBJ1-2	NA	15	TRBV7-8	TRBD1
CASSPSGGLIEKLFF	TGTGCCAGCAGTCCTTCGGGGGGTCTGATTGAAAAACTGTTTTTT	TRBJ1-4	NA	15	TRBV5-8	NA
CASSRDYLSSYEQYF	TGTGCCAGCAGCCGGGACTATTTAAGCTCCTACGAGCAGTACTTC	TRBJ2-7	few	15	TRBV5-4	TRBD2
CATSRDLGGDYGYTF	TGTGCCACCAGCAGAGATTTAGGGGGCGACTATGGCTACACCTTC	TRBJ1-2	NA	15	TRBV15	TRBD1
CASSLGSGNTIYF	TGCGCCAGCAGTCTAGGGTCTGGAAACACCATATATTTT	TRBJ1-3	NA	13	TRBV5-1	NA
CASSRDIGGNQPQHF	TGTGCCAGCAGTAGGGACATTGGGGGCAATCAGCCCCAGCATTTT	TRBJ1-5	NA	15	TRBV2	NA
CASSLVRGSTEAFF	TGTGCCAGCAGCTTAGTCCGGGGTTCTACTGAAGCTTTCTTT	TRBJ1-1	NA	14	TRBV7-9	NA
CASSLQTSGRASEQFF	TGTGCCAGCAGCTTACAGACTAGCGGGAGGGCTTCGGAGCAGTTCTTC	TRBJ2-1	NA	16	TRBV7-2	TRBD2
CASSQESGTTTNTGELFF	TGCGCCAGCAGCCAAGAATCCGGGACTACCACGAACACCGGGGAGCTGTTTTTT	TRBJ2-2	NA	18	TRBV4-1	TRBD2
CASSQGLNTDTQYF	TGTGCCAGCAGTCAGGGACTTAACACAGATACGCAGTATTTT	TRBJ2-3	NA	14	TRBV6-5	NA
CAWSVDSNSPLHF	TGTGCCTGGAGTGTGGACAGTAATTCACCCCTCCACTTT	TRBJ1-6	NA	13	TRBV30	NA
CASSPGRGGNYGYTF	TGTGCCAGCAGCCCTGGACGGGGTGGGAACTATGGCTACACCTTC	TRBJ1-2	NA	15	TRBV5-4	NA
CATSRGRVVQPQHF	TGTGCCACCAGCAGAGGCAGGGTAGTCCAGCCCCAGCATTTT	TRBJ1-5	few	14	TRBV15	NA
CASSPFRADTQYF	TGTGCCAGCTCACCATTCAGGGCAGATACGCAGTATTTT	TRBJ2-3	NA	13	TRBV18	NA
CASSHQGGGNTEAFF	TGTGCCAGCAGTCATCAAGGGGGGGGTAACACTGAAGCTTTCTTT	TRBJ1-1	NA	15	TRBV28	NA
CASSLGTGSYNSPLHF	TGTGCCAGCAGCTTGGGGACAGGGAGCTATAATTCACCCCTCCACTTT	TRBJ1-6	NA	16	TRBV5-4	TRBD1
CASSQDRGVNNEQFF	TGTGCCAGCAGCCAAGATCGCGGGGTCAACAATGAGCAGTTCTTC	TRBJ2-1	NA	15	TRBV4-2	NA
CASSMRGGGGWRGEETQYF	TGTGCCAGTAGTATGAGGGGTGGAGGCGGGTGGCGAGGGGAAGAGACCCAGTACTTC	TRBJ2-5	NA	19	TRBV19	NA
CASSLKTYEQYF	TGTGCCAGCAGCCTAAAAACCTACGAGCAGTACTTC	TRBJ2-7	few	12	TRBV7-2	NA
CASSLTGVSNQPQHF	TGTGCCAGCAGCCTGACAGGGGTTAGCAATCAGCCCCAGCATTTT	TRBJ1-5	NA	15	TRBV7-8	TRBD1
CASSPADEETQYF	TGTGCCAGCAGCCCCGCGGACGAAGAGACCCAGTACTTC	TRBJ2-5	NA	13	TRBV11-2	NA
CSASTDRGAEKLFF	TGCAGTGCTAGTACAGACAGGGGTGCCGAAAAACTGTTTTTT	TRBJ1-4	few	14	TRBV20-1	TRBD1
CASSGQSNQPQHF	TGTGCCTCCAGCGGACAGAGCAATCAGCCCCAGCATTTT	TRBJ1-5	NA	13	TRBV6-5	NA
CASSLWGAGANVLTF	TGTGCCAGCAGTTTATGGGGTGCTGGGGCCAACGTCCTGACTTTC	TRBJ2-6	NA	15	TRBV27	NA
CASSRRGQGRETQYF	TGTGCCAGCAGCCGCCGAGGACAGGGGAGGGAGACCCAGTACTTC	TRBJ2-5	NA	15	TRBV7-9	TRBD1
CASSVDRGPSSTYGYTF	TGTGCCAGCAGCGTTGACAGGGGGCCGTCAAGCACCTATGGCTACACCTTC	TRBJ1-2	NA	17	TRBV5-6	TRBD1
CASRSQGHNEKLFF	TGTGCCAGCCGTTCACAGGGCCATAATGAAAAACTGTTTTTT	TRBJ1-4	NA	14	TRBV6-5	NA
CASSSGDRGYHEQYF	TGTGCCAGCAGCTCGGGCGACAGGGGGTATCACGAGCAGTACTTC	TRBJ2-7	NA	15	TRBV5-4	TRBD1
CAWKGIMGSPLHF	TGTGCCTGGAAGGGCATTATGGGTTCACCCCTCCACTTT	TRBJ1-6	NA	13	TRBV30	NA
CASSQTSGGAREQYF	TGTGCCAGCAGCCAAACTAGCGGGGGGGCTAGGGAGCAGTACTTC	TRBJ2-7	few	15	TRBV4-2	TRBD2
CSASRGVGTQYF	TGCAGTGCTAGTCGAGGGGTCGGGACCCAGTACTTC	TRBJ2-5	NA	12	TRBV20-1	NA
CASSPEGRGAGKLFF	TGTGCCAGCAGCCCTGAGGGCAGGGGAGCAGGAAAACTGTTTTTT	TRBJ1-4	few	15	TRBV5-6	NA
CASSQLQATGQGNYGYTF	TGTGCCAGCTCACAACTTCAGGCCACCGGGCAGGGTAACTATGGCTACACCTTC	TRBJ1-2	NA	18	TRBV18	NA
CASSLSVTAYQPQHF	TGTGCCAGCAGTTTATCTGTTACAGCATATCAGCCCCAGCATTTT	TRBJ1-5	NA	15	TRBV27	NA